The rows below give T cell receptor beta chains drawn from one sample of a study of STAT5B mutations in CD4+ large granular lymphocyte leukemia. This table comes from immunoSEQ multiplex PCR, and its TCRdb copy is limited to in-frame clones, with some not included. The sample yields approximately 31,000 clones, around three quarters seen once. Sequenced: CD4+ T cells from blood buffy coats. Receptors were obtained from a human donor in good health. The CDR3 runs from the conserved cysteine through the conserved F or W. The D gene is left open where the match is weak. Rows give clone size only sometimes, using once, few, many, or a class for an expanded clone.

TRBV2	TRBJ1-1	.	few	CASTRDGYEAFF	TGTGCCAGTACCCGGGACGGCTATGAAGCTTTCTTT
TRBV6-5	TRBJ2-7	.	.	CASERRLGASYEQYF	TGTGCCAGCGAGCGTCGACTAGGAGCCTCCTACGAGCAGTACTTC
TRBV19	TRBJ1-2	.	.	CASSKTRTVYGYTF	TGTGCCAGTAGTAAAACCCGGACAGTTTATGGCTACACCTTC
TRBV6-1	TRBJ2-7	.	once	CASSEGTATIYEQYF	TGTGCCAGCAGTGAAGGGACAGCCACCATCTACGAGCAGTACTTC
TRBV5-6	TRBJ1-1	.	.	CASSRSSPEAFF	TGTGCCAGCAGCAGGAGCAGCCCTGAAGCTTTCTTT
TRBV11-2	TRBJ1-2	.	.	CASSFGGNYGYTF	TGTGCCAGCAGCTTCGGGGGGAACTATGGCTACACCTTC
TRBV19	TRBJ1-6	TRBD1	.	CASSTWTGGTGSPLHF	TGTGCCAGTAGTACCTGGACAGGGGGAACGGGGTCACCCCTCCACTTT
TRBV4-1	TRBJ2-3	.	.	CASSRGDAGPSTDTQYF	TGCGCCAGCAGCCGAGGTGATGCGGGACCGAGCACAGATACGCAGTATTTT
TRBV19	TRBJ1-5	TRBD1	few	CASSSLGTGPFQPQHF	TGTGCCAGTAGTTCTCTCGGGACAGGGCCTTTTCAGCCCCAGCATTTT
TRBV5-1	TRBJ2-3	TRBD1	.	CASRNAAGGGTDTQYF	TGCGCCAGCAGAAACGCGGCAGGGGGCGGCACAGATACGCAGTATTTT
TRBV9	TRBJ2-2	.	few	CASSVDRFRPQSGTGELFF	TGTGCCAGCAGCGTAGACCGTTTTCGTCCCCAGAGTGGCACCGGGGAGCTGTTTTTT
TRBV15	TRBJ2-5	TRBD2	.	CATSRDPVGGGQETQYF	TGTGCCACCAGCAGAGATCCAGTGGGGGGGGGCCAAGAGACCCAGTACTTC
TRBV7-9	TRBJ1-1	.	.	CASSGSNTEAFF	TGTGCCAGCAGCGGATCTAACACTGAAGCTTTCTTT
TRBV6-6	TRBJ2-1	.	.	CASSTDKPRRFF	TGTGCCAGCAGTACGGACAAACCAAGGCGGTTCTTC
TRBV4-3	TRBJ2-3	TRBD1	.	CASSQALGALVLTGSTDTQYF	TGCGCCAGCAGCCAAGCTCTGGGGGCGCTTGTACTGACAGGGAGCACAGATACGCAGTATTTT
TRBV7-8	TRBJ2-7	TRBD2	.	CASSRHRLAGNYEQYF	TGTGCCAGCAGCCGACACCGACTAGCGGGGAACTACGAGCAGTACTTC
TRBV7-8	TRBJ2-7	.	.	CASSLGWFEQYF	TGTGCCAGCAGCTTAGGGTGGTTCGAGCAGTACTTC
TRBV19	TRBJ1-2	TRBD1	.	CASIPGQGHGYTF	TGTGCCAGTATTCCGGGACAGGGGCATGGCTACACCTTC
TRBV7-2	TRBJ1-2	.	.	CASSPPGGRVYGYTF	TGTGCCAGCAGCCCACCGGGGGGAAGAGTTTATGGCTACACCTTC
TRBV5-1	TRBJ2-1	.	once	CASSLEASSYNEQFF	TGCGCCAGCAGCTTAGAAGCAAGCTCCTACAATGAGCAGTTCTTC
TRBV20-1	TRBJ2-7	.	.	CSAGSDYEQYF	TGCAGTGCGGGTTCCGACTACGAGCAGTACTTC
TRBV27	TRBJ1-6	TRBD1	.	CASSGGTGRDFSPLHF	TGTGCCAGCAGTGGGGGGACAGGACGTGATTTTTCACCCCTCCACTTT
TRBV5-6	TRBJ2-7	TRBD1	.	CASRFNRGEQYF	TGTGCCAGCAGATTCAACAGGGGCGAGCAGTACTTC
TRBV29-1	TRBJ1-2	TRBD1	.	CSVVWQGEGYTF	TGCAGCGTTGTTTGGCAGGGGGAGGGCTACACCTTC
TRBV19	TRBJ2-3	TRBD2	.	CASSTGGASTDTQYF	TGTGCCAGTAGTACGGGGGGGGCGAGCACAGATACGCAGTATTTT
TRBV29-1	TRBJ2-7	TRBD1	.	CSVVTGTGVQYF	TGCAGCGTTGTAACCGGGACAGGGGTGCAGTACTTC
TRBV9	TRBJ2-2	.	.	CASSSRGELFF	TGTGCCAGCAGCTCGAGAGGGGAGCTGTTTTTT
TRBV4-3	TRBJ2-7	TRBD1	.	CASSQAPGGGTQYF	TGCGCCAGCAGCCAAGCACCAGGGGGCGGAACGCAGTACTTC
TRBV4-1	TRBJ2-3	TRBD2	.	CASSQEGTSGGTDTQYF	TGCGCCAGCAGCCAAGAGGGGACTAGCGGGGGCACAGATACGCAGTATTTT
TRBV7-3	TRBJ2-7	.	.	CASSLLRVTPYEQYF	TGTGCCAGCAGCTTACTAAGGGTGACTCCCTACGAGCAGTACTTC
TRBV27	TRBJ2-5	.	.	CASSPRRVGGETQYF	TGTGCCAGCAGTCCCCGGCGGGTGGGAGGAGAGACCCAGTACTTC
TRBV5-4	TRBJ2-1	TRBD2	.	CASSLGLAGYNEQFF	TGTGCCAGCAGCCTCGGACTAGCGGGGTACAATGAGCAGTTCTTC
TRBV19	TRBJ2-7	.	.	CASSMASGAYEQYF	TGTGCCAGTAGTATGGCATCCGGAGCCTACGAGCAGTACTTC
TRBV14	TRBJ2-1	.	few	CASSQDRLANNEQFF	TGTGCCAGCAGCCAAGATAGGCTAGCAAACAATGAGCAGTTCTTC
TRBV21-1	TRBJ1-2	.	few	CASSSGTGSDYGYTF	TGTGCCAGCAGCTCCGGGACAGGGTCGGACTATGGCTACACCTTC
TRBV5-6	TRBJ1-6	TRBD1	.	CASSLIAGGSPLHF	TGTGCCAGCAGCCTGATAGCAGGGGGTTCACCCCTCCACTTT
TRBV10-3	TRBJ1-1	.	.	CAIRTDTGNTEAFF	TGTGCCATCAGAACCGACACAGGGAACACTGAAGCTTTCTTT
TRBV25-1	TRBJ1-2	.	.	CASSPQGIGYTF	TGTGCCAGCAGTCCGCAGGGAATTGGCTACACCTTC
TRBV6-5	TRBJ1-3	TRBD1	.	CASSRGTGRDTIYF	TGTGCCAGCAGTAGAGGGACAGGGAGAGACACCATATATTTT
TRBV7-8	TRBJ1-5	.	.	CASSLSRGRGQPQHF	TGTGCCAGCAGCTTATCGAGGGGAAGGGGGCAGCCCCAGCATTTT
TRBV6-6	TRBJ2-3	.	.	CASSSTDTQYF	TGTGCCAGCAGTTCAACAGATACGCAGTATTTT
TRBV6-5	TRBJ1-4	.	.	CASSYPGMGEKLFF	TGTGCCAGCAGTTACCCAGGGATGGGTGAAAAACTGTTTTTT
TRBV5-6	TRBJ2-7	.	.	CASSGWGRGRESYEQYF	TGTGCCAGCAGCGGGTGGGGTAGGGGGCGGGAATCCTACGAGCAGTACTTC
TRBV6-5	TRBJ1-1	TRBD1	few	CASSSTRDRGQMAFF	TGTGCCAGCAGTTCTACCCGGGACAGGGGGCAGATGGCTTTCTTT
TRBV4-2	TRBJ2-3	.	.	CASSRLKGPDTQYF	TGTGCCAGCAGCCGATTAAAGGGGCCAGATACGCAGTATTTT
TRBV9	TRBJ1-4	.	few	CASSGGPATNEKLFF	TGTGCCAGCAGCGGGGGACCCGCAACTAATGAAAAACTGTTTTTT
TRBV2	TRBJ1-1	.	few	CASSGILKNTEAFF	TGTGCCAGCAGTGGGATCCTAAAAAACACTGAAGCTTTCTTT
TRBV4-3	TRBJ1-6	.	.	CASSQEDNSPLHF	TGCGCCAGCAGCCAAGAAGACAATTCACCCCTCCACTTT